Each of the 12 T cell receptor beta chains below was sequenced from the same sample in a study of cytomegalovirus exposure and HLA in healthy donors. Both 60 Vbeta primers and 13 Jbeta primers went into the PCR. Sequenced by immunoSEQ multiplex PCR; TCRdb stores in-frame clones only, minus some. The sample contains 130,000 to 150,000 clones, 78% of which appear only once. The sequencing sample was made of PBMCs. The receptors originated from a female donor in good health and CMV-seronegative.

This rearrangement joins TRBV18 to TRBJ2-7; 8 bases match TRBD1. Trimming at V came to 1 base and at J to 2 bases, leaving 10 bases not matched to a gene. From germline, CDR1 is KGHSH and CDR2 LQKENI. This CDR3 is built from 17 residues. Written as DNA, the CDR3 is TGTGCCAGCTCACCACTAAAGAGGGACAGGATTGCCTACGAGCAGTACTTC. Residues: CASSPLKRDRIAYEQYF. The full variable domain, rest sourced from reference TRBV18 and TRBJ2-7, is NAGVMQNPRHLVRRRGQEARLRCSPMKGHSHVYWYRQLPEEGLKFMVYLQKENIIDESGMPKERFSAEFPKEGPSILRIQQVVRGDSAAYFCASSPLKRDRIAYEQYFGPGTRLTVT.

The rearrangement uses TRBV14 and TRBJ2-2; D might be TRBD1 (6 bases). Per germline, CDR1 SGHDN and CDR2 FVKESK. V lost 2 bases and J 4 bases, leaving 8 bases between the germline ends. CDR3 length: 14 amino acids. The CDR3 nucleotides read TGTGCCAGCAGCCAACAGGGGCTCACCGGGGAGCTGTTTTTT. Its protein is CASSQQGLTGELFF.

The genes are TRBV6-5 and TRBJ1-1; possibly TRBD1 for D (6 bases). Germline V gives CDR1 MNHEY, CDR2 SVGAGI. The CDR3 runs 16 residues. The V and J ends lost 0 bases and 5 bases respectively, with 16 bases between them. CDR3 DNA sequence: TGTGCCAGCAGTTACTCTTGGACAGCGCTGGGGACTGAAGCTTTCTTT. Translating gives CASSYSWTALGTEAFF.

The V gene is TRBV7-8, the J gene TRBJ2-7; 10 bases are a match to TRBD1. The germline V gene has CDR1 SGHVS and CDR2 FQNEAQ. This CDR3 is built from 15 residues. V trimming: 1 base; J trimming: 6 bases; junction bases outside the gene matches: 6. CDR3 in amino acids: CASSLGDRGLGEQYF. Here the CDR3 DNA reads TGTGCCAGCAGCTTAGGTGACAGGGGGCTCGGCGAGCAGTACTTC.

The rearrangement joins TRBV25-1 to TRBJ1-6, with 9 bases matching TRBD1. Germline CDR1 and CDR2: MGHDK and SYGVNS. This CDR3 has 17 amino acids. With 8 bases clipped from V and 7 bases from J, the junction kept 15 bases outside the gene matches. The CDR3 loop reads CASQDFTHGQGNSPLHF. Written as DNA, the CDR3 is TGTGCCAGCCAAGACTTCACCCACGGACAGGGGAATTCACCCCTCCACTTT.

This sequence joins TRBV2 and TRBJ1-5, with 10 bases aligning to TRBD1. The junction had 5 bases not matched to a gene; V was cut back by 6 bases and J by 3 bases. Germline values: CDR1 SNHLY, CDR2 FYNNEI. The CDR3 totals 15 residues. The CDR3 bases are TGTGCCAGCAGCGCCGGGACAGGGGTCAATCAGCCCCAGCATTTT. This codes for CASSAGTGVNQPQHF.

The chain uses TRBV7-2 and TRBJ2-1, with 14 nucleotides matching TRBD2. This CDR3 has 16 residues. Trimming took 5 bases from V and 7 from J; bases not matched to a gene: 7. The germline gives CDR1 SGHTA, CDR2 FQGNSA. CDR3 amino acids: CASSPRLAGGRNEQFF. The DNA of the CDR3 is TGTGCCAGCAGCCCGCGACTAGCGGGAGGGAGAAATGAGCAGTTCTTC.

The DNA for the CDR3 is TGCAGCGTTGGGACAGGAAACTATGGCTACACCTTC. Encoded protein: CSVGTGNYGYTF. This chain links TRBV29-1 with TRBJ1-2; 7 bases are shared with TRBD1. V shed 4 bases and J 2 bases; nucleotides not matched to a gene: 1. The CDR3 loop spans 12 amino acids. Germline assignment: CDR1 SQVTM and CDR2 ANQGSEA.

V and J are TRBV6-5 and TRBJ2-3; D possibly corresponds to TRBD2 (5 bases). CDR1 MNHEY and CDR2 SVGAGI come from the germline V gene. Between the trimmed V and J ends, which lost 1 base and 3 bases, there was a span of 11 bases. This CDR3 region has 15 residues. This CDR3 reads CASSYFSGRTDTQYF. The CDR3, as DNA: TGTGCCAGCAGTTACTTTTCGGGGAGAACAGATACGCAGTATTTT.

The J gene is TRBJ1-1, the V gene TRBV9, with D perhaps TRBD1 (5 bases). The CDR3 contains 15 residues. Trimming removed 4 bases at V and 5 bases at J, with 18 bases between. The germline V gene encodes CDR1 SGDLS and CDR2 YYNGEE. The CDR3 DNA sequence: TGTGCCAGCAGCTCCCTTCAGGGTTTGGGGACTGAAGCTTTCTTT. Amino acid sequence: CASSSLQGLGTEAFF.

The rearrangement joins TRBV6-4 to TRBJ1-1; D gene unclear. V was shortened by 4 bases and J by 3 bases, with 9 bases between the two germline ends. Germline V lookup: CDR1 MRHNA, CDR2 SNTAGT. The length of the CDR3 is 13 residues. CDR3 DNA sequence: TGTGCCAGCAGTGCGGAGGTTTACACTGAAGCTTTCTTT. As protein: CASSAEVYTEAFF.

A remark on this clone: Just one base apart from a much larger clone, this may be a read error. The chain is built from TRBV27 and TRBJ2-7; tentative D call: TRBD1 (6 bases). The germline V gene encodes CDR1 MNHEY and CDR2 SMNVEV (reference sequence). The CDR3 sequence is 11 residues long. V lost 8 bases to trimming and J lost 2 bases, with 7 bases between them. The CDR3 DNA is TGTGCCAGCCGGGACACCTACGAGCAGTACTTC. Its protein is CASRDTYEQYF.